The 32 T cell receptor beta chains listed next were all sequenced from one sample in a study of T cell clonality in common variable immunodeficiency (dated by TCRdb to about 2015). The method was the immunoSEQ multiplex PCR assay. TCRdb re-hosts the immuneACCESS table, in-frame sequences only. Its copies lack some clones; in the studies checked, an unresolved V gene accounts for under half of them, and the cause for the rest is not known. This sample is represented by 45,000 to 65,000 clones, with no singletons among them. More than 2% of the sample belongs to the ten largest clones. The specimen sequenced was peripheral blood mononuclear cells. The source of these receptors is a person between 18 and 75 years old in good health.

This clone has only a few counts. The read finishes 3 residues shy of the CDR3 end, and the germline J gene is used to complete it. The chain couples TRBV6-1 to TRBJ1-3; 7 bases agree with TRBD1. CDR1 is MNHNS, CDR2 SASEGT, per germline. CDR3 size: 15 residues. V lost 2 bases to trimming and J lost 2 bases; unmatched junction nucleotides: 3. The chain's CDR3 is CASSENRGTGNTIYF. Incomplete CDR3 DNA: TGTGCCAGCAGTGAAAACAGGGGCACTGGAAACACC.

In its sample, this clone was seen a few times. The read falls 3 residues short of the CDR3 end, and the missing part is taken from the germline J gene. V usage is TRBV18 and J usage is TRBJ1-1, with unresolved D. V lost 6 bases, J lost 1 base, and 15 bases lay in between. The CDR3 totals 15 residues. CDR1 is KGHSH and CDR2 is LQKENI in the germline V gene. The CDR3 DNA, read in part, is TGTGCCAGCTCGCCTACTCATCAGGAGAACACTGAA. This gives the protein CASSPTHQENTE. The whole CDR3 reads CASSPTHQENTEAFF. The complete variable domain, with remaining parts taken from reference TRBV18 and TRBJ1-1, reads NAGVMQNPRHLVRRRGQEARLRCSPMKGHSHVYWYRQLPEEGLKFMVYLQKENIIDESGMPKERFSAEFPKEGPSILRIQQVVRGDSAAYFCASSPTHQENTEAFFGQGTRLTVV.

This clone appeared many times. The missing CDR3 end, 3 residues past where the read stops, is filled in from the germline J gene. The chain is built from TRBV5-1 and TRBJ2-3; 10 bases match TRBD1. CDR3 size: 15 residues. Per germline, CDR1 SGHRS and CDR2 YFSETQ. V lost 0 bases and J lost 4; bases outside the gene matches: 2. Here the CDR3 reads CASSLVGQGPDTQYF. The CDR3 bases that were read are TGCGCCAGCAGCTTGGTGGGACAGGGGCCAGATACG.

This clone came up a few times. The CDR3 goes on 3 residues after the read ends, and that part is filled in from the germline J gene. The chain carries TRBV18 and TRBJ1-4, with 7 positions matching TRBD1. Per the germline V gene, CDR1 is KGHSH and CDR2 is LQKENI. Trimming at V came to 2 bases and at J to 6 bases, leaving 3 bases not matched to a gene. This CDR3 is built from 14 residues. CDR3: CASSPGTVYEKLFF. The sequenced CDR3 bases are TGTGCCAGCTCACCAGGGACAGTCTATGAAAAA. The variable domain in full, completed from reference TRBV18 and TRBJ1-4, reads NAGVMQNPRHLVRRRGQEARLRCSPMKGHSHVYWYRQLPEEGLKFMVYLQKENIIDESGMPKERFSAEFPKEGPSILRIQQVVRGDSAAYFCASSPGTVYEKLFFGSGTQLSVL.

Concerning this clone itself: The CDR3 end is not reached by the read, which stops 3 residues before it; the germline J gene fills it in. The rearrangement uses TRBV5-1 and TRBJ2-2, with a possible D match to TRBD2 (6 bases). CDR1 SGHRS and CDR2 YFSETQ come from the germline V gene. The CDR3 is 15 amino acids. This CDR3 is CASSSVGTGANVLFF. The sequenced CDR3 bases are TGCGCCAGCAGCTCGGTAGGGACTGGGGCCAACGTG.

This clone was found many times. The CDR3 region is CASSLVAELYNEQFF. CDR3 DNA, as far as it was read: TGTGCCAGCAGCTTAGTTGCGGAACTCTACAATGAG. The chain couples TRBV13 to TRBJ2-1; D uncertain. The read terminates 3 residues ahead of where the CDR3 ends, so the germline J gene completes it. V was trimmed by 1 base and J by 3 bases, leaving 10 bases between them. This CDR3 is built from 15 residues. Germline loops: CDR1 PRHDT, CDR2 FYEKMQ (reference sequence).

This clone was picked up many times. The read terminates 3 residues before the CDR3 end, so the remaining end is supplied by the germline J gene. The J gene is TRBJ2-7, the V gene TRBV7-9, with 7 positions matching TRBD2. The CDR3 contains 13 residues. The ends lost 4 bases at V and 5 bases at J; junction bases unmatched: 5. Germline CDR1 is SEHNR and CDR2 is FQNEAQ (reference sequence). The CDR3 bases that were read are TGTGCCAGCAGCTCATCTAGCGGCCACGAG. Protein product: CASSSSSGHE. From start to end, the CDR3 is CASSSSSGHEQYF.

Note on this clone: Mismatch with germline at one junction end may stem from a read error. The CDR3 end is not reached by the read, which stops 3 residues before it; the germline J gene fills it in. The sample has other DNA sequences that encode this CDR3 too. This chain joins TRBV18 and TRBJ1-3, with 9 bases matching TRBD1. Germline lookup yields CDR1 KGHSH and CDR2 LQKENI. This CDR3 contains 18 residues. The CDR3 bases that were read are TGTGCCAGCTCACCACGCCTCGCGGGACAGGGCTCTGGAAACACG. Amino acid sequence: CASSPRLAGQGSGNT. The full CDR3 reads CASSPRLAGQGSGNTIYF. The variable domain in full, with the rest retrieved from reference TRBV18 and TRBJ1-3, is NAGVMQNPRHLVRRRGQEARLRCSPMKGHSHVYWYRQLPEEGLKFMVYLQKENIIDESGMPKERFSAEFPKEGPSILRIQQVVRGDSAAYFCASSPRLAGQGSGNTIYFGEGSWLTVV.

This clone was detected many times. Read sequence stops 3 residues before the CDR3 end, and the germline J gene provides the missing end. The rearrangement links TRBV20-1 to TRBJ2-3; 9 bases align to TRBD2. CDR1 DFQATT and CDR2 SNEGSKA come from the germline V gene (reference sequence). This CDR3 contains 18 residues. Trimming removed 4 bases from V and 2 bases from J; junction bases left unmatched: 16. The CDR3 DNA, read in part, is TGCAGTGCTAATTCCGGGACTAGCCCCCTTACTTCCACAGATACG. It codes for CSANSGTSPLTSTDT. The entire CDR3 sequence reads CSANSGTSPLTSTDTQYF.

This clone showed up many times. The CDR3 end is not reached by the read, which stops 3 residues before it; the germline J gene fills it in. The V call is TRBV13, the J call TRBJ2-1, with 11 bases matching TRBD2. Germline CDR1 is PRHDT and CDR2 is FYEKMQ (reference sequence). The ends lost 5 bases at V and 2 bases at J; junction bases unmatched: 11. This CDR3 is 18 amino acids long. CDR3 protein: CASSRLKTSGTPYNEQFF. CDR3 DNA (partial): TGTGCCAGCAGCAGGCTGAAGACTAGCGGGACACCCTACAATGAG.

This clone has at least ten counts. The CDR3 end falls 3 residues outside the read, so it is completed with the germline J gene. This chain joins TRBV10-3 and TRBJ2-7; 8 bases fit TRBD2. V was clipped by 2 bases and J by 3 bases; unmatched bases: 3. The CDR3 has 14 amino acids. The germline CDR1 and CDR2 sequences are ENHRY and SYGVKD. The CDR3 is CAISEGLAGYEQYF. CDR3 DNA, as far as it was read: TGTGCCATCAGTGAGGGGCTAGCGGGCTACGAG.

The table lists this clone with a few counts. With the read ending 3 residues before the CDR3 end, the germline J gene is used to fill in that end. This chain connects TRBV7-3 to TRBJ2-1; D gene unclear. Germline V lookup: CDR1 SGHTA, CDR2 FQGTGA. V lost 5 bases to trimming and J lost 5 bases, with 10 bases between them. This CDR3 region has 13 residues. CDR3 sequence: CASSPTIDNEQFF. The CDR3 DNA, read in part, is TGTGCCAGCAGCCCCACGATAGACAATGAG.

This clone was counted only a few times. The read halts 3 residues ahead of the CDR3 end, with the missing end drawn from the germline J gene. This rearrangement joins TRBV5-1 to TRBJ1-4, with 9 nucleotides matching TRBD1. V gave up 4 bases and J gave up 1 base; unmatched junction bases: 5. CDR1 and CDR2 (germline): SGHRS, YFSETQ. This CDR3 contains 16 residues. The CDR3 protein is CASSPGQGLTNEKLFF. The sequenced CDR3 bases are TGCGCCAGCAGCCCGGGACAGGGATTAACTAATGAAAAA.

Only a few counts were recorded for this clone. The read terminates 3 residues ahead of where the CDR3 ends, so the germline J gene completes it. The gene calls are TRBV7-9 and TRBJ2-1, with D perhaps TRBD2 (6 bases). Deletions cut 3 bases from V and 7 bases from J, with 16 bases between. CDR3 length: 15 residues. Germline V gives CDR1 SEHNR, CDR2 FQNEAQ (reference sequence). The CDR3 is CASSLGRLAGNEQFF. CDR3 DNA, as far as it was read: TGTGCCAGCAGCTTGGGGAGGCTAGCAGGTAATGAG.

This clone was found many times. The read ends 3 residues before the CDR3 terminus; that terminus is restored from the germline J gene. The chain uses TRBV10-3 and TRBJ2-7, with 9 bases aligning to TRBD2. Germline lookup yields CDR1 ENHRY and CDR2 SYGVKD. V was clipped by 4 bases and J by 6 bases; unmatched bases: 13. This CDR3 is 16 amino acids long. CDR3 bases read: TGTGCCATCAGTGGGGGCGAGCGGGAGGTCCCTCGCGAG. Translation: CAISGGEREVPRE. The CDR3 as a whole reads CAISGGEREVPREQYF.

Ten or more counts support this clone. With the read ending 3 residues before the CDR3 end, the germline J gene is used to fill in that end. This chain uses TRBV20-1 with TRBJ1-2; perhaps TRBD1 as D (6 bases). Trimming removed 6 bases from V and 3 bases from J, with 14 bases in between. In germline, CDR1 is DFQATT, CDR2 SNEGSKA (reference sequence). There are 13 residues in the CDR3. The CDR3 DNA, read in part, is TGCAGTGCACCTCACAGGGTAGACTATGGC. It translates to CSAPHRVDYG. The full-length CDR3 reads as CSAPHRVDYGYTF.

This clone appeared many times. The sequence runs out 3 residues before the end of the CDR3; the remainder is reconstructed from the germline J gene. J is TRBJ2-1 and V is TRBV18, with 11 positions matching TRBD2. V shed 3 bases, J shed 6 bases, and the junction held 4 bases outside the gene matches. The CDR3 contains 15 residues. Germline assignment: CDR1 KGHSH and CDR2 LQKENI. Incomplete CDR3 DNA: TGTGCCAGCTCACCCCTAGCGGGAGGAACCAATGAG. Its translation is CASSPLAGGTNE. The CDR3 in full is CASSPLAGGTNEQFF.

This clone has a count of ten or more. CDR3 DNA (partial): TGTGCCAGCAGCATCCAGGGAGCCGGAAACACC. Translating it yields CASSIQGAGNT. The full CDR3 reads CASSIQGAGNTIYF. V usage is TRBV14 and J usage is TRBJ1-3, with a possible D match to TRBD1 (5 bases). From the germline J gene comes the end of the CDR3, since the read stops 3 residues before it. CDR1 is SGHDN and CDR2 is FVKESK in the germline V gene. The CDR3 consists of 14 residues. V dropped 5 bases and J dropped 4 bases, with 12 bases sitting between them.

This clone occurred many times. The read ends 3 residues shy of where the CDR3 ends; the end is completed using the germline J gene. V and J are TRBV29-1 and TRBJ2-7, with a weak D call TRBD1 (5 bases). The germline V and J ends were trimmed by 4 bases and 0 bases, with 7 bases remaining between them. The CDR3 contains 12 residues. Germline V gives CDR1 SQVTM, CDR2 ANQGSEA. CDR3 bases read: TGCAGCGTTGCCGACAGCTCCTACGAG. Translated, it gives CSVADSSYE. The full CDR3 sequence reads CSVADSSYEQYF.

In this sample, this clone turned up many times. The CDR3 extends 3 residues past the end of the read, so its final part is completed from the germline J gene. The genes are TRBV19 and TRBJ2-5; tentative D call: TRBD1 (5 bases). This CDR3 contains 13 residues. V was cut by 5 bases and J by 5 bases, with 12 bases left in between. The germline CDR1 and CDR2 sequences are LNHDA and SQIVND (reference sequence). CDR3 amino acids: CASSGQGQETQYF. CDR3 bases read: TGTGCCAGTAGTGGTCAGGGCCAGGAGACC.

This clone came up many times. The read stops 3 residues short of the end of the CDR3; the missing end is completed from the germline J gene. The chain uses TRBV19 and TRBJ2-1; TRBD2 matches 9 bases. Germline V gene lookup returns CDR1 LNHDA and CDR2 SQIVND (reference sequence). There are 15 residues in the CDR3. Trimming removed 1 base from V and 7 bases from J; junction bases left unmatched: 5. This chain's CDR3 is CASSIGGLAGNEQFF. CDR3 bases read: TGTGCCAGTAGTATAGGAGGGCTAGCGGGGAATGAG.

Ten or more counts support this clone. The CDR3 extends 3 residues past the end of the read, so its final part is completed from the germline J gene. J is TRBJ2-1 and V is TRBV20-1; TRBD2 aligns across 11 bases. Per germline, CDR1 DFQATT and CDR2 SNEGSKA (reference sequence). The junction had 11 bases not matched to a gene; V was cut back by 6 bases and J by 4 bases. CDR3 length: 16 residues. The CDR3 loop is CSAMGLADRFYNEQFF. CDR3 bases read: TGCAGTGCCATGGGACTAGCGGACAGATTTTACAATGAG.

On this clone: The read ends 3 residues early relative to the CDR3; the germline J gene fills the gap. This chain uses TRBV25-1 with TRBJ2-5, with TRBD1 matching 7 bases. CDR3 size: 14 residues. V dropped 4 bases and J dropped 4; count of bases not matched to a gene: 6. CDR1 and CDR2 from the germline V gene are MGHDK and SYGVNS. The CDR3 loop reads CASSVLGGAETQYF. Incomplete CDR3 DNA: TGTGCCAGCAGTGTCCTAGGGGGCGCAGAGACC.

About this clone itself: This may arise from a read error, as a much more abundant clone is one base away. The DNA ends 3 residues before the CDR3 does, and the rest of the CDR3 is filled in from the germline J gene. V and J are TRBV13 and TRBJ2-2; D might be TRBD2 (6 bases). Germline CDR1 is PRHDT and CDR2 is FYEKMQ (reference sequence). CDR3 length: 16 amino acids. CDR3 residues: CASSPRRGIGGEKLFF. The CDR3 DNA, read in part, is TGTGCCAGCAGCCCAAGGCGGGGCATTGGAGGGGAAAAG.

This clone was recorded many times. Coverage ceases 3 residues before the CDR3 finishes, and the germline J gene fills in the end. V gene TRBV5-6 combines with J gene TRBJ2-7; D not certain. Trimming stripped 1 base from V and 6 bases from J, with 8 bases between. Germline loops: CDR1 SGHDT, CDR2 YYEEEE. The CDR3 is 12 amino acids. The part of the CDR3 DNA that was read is TGTGCCAGCAGCTTGACGAAGGGCGAG. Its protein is CASSLTKGE. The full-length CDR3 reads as CASSLTKGEQYF.

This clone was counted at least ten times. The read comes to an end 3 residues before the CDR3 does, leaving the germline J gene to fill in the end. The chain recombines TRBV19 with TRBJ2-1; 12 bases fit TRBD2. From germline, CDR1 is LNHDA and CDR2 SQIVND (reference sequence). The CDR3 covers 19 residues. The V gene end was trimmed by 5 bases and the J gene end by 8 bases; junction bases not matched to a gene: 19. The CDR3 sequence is CASSQYARGTSGRRDEQFF. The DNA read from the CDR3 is TGTGCCAGTAGTCAGTACGCGAGGGGTACTAGCGGGAGGAGGGATGAG.

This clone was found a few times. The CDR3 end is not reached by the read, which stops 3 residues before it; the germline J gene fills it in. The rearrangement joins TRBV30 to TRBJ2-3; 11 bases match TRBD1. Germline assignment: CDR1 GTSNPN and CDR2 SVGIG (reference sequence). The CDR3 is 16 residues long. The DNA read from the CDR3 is TGTGCCTGGAGCGCCGGGACAGGGGGAATCCAAGAGACG. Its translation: CAWSAGTGGIQET. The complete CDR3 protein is CAWSAGTGGIQETQYF.

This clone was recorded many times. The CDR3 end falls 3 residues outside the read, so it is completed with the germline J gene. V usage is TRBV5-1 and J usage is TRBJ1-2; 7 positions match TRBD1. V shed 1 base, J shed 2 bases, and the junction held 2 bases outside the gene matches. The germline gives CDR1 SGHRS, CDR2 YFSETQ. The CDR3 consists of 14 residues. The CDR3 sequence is CASSLPGQNYGYTF. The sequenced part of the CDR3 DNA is TGCGCCAGCAGCTTGCCGGGACAGAACTATGGC.

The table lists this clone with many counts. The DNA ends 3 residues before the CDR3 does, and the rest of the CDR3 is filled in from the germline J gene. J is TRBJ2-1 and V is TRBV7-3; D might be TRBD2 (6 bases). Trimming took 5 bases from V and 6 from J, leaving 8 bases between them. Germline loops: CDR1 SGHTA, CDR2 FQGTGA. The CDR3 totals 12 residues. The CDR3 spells CASSPGLNEQFF. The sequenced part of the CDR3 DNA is TGTGCCAGCAGCCCGGGACTCAATGAG.

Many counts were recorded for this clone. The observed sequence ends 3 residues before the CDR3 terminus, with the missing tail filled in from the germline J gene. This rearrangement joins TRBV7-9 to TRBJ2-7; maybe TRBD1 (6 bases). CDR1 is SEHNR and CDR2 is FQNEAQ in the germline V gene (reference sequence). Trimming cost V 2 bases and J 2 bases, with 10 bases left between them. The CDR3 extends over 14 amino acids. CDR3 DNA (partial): TGTGCCAGCAGCTTAATGGGGGCAACCTACGAG. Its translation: CASSLMGATYE. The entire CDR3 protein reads CASSLMGATYEQYF. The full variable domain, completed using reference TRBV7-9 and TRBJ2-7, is DTGVSQNPRHKITKRGQNVTFRCDPISEHNRLYWYRQTLGQGPEFLTYFQNEAQLEKSRLLSDRFSAERPKGSFSTLEIQRTEQGDSAMYLCASSLMGATYEQYFGPGTRLTVT.

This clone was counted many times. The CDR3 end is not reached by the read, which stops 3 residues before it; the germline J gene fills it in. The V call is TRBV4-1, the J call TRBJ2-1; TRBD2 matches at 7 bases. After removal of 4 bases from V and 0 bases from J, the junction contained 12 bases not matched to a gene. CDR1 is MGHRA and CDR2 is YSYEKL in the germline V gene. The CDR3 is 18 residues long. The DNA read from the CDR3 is TGCGCCAGCAGCCGACCAACACCAGGCGGGAGCTCCTACAATGAG. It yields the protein CASSRPTPGGSSYNE. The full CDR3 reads CASSRPTPGGSSYNEQFF.

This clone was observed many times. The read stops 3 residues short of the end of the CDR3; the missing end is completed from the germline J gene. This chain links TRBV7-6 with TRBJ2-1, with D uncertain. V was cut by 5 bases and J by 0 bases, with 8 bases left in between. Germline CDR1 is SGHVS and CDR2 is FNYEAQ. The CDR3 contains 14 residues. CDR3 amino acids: CASSPTVSYNEQFF. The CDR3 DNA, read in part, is TGTGCCAGCAGCCCAACGGTCTCCTACAATGAG.